This passage covers 2 T cell receptor beta chains from one sample sequenced in a study of cytomegalovirus exposure and HLA in healthy donors. Assay used: immunoSEQ multiplex PCR; TCRdb lists only in-frame clones, some missing. The profile shows about 150,000 clones, 89% of them singletons. What was sequenced was PBMCs. The receptor source for this set is a woman between 18 and 29 years old in good health and CMV-seropositive.

The chain links TRBV19 to TRBJ1-4, with a weak D call TRBD1 (6 bases). V lost 5 bases, J lost 0 bases, and 13 bases lay in between. This CDR3 spans 16 amino acids. CDR1 LNHDA and CDR2 SQIVND come from the germline V gene (reference sequence). CDR3 region: CASSPGDKATNEKLFF. As DNA, the CDR3 is TGTGCCAGTAGTCCAGGGGACAAAGCAACTAATGAAAAACTGTTTTTT.

Only a few counts were recorded for this clone. The genes are TRBV19 and TRBJ2-7; a weak D match, TRBD1 (6 bases). Germline assignment: CDR1 LNHDA and CDR2 SQIVND (reference sequence). V was trimmed by 3 bases and J by 2 bases, leaving 11 bases between them. The CDR3 contains 14 residues. The CDR3 DNA reads as TGTGCCAGTAGTATCAACCCAGGGGCCTACGAGCAGTACTTC. Translating it yields CASSINPGAYEQYF.